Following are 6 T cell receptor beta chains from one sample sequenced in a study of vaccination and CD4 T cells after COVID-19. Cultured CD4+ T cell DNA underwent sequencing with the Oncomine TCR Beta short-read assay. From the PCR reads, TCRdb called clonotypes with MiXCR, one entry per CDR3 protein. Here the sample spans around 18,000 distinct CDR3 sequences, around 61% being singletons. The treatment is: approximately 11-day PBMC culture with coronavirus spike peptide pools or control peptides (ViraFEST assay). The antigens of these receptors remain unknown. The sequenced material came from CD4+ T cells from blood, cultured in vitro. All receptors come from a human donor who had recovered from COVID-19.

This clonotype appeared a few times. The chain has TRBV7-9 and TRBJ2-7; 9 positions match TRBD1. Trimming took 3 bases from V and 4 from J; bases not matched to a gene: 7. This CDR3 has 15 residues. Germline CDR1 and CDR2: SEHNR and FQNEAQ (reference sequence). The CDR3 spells CASSFPGQGVYEQYF. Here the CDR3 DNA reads TGTGCCAGCAGCTTTCCGGGACAGGGAGTTTACGAGCAGTACTTC.

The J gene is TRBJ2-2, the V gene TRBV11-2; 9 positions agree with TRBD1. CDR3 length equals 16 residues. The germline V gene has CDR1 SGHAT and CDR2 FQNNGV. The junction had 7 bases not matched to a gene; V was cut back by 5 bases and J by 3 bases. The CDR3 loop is CASSPRTGVDTGELFF. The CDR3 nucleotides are TGTGCCAGCAGCCCCCGGACAGGGGTCGACACCGGGGAGCTGTTTTTT.

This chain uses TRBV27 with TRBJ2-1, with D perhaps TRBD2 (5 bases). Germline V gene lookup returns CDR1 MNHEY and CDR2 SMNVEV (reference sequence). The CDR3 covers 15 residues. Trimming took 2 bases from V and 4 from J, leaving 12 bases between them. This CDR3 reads CASSLNGVHYNEQFF. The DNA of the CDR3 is TGTGCCAGCAGTTTAAACGGGGTACATTACAATGAGCAGTTCTTC.

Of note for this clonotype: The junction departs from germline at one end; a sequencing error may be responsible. This CDR3 reads CVSSLFRGAHGYTF. CDR3 DNA: TGTGTCAGCAGCTTGTTTCGGGGGGCGCATGGCTACACCTTC. The chain recombines TRBV5-8 with TRBJ1-2, with D possibly matching TRBD1 (6 bases). This CDR3 comprises 14 residues. Germline CDR1 and CDR2: SGHTS and YDEGEE.

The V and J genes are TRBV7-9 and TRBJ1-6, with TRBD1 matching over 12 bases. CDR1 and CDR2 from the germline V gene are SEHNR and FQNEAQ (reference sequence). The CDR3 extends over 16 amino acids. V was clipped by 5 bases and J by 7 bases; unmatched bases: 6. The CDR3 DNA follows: TGTGCCAGCAGCCCGGGACAGGGGGCGCGGAATTCACCCCTCCACTTT. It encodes CASSPGQGARNSPLHF.

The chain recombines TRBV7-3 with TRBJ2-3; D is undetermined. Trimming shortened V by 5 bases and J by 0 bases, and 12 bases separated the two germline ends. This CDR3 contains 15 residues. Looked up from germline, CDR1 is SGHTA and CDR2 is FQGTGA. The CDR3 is CASSLRGRSTDTQYF. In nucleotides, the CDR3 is TGTGCCAGCAGCCTCCGCGGTAGGAGCACAGATACGCAGTATTTT.